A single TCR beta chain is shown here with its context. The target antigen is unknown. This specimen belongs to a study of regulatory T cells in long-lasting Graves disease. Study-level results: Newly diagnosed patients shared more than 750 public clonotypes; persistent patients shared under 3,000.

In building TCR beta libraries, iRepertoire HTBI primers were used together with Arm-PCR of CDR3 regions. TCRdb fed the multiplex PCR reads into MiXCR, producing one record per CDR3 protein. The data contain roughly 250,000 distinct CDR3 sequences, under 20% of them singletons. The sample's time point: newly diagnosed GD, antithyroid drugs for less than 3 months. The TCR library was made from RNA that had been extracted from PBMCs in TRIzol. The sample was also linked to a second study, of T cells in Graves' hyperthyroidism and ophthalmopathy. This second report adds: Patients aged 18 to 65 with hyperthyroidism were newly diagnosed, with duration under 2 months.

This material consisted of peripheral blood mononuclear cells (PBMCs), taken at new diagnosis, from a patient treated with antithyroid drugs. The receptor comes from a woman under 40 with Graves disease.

The CDR3 DNA reads TGTGCCAGCAGCCCCTGGACTACCTCAGAAGATACGCAGTATTTT. Its protein product is CASSPWTTSEDTQYF. The chain links TRBV11-2 to TRBJ2-3; weak D call: TRBD2 (6 bases). This CDR3 has 15 residues. CDR1 SGHAT and CDR2 FQNNGV come from the germline V gene. Trimming took 5 bases from V and 5 from J, leaving 17 bases between them.